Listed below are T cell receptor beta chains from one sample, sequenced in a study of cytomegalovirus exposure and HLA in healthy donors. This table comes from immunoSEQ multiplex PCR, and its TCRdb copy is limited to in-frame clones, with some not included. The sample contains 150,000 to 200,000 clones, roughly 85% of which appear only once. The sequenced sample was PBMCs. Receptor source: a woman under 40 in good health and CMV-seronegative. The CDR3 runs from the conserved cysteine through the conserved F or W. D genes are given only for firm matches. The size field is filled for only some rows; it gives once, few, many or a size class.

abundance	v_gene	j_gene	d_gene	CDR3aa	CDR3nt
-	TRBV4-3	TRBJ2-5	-	CASSHTTEGQTQYF	TGCGCCAGCAGCCACACGACAGAAGGCCAGACCCAGTACTTC
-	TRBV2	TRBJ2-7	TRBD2	CASGGLNEQYF	TGTGCCAGCGGGGGACTAAACGAGCAGTACTTC
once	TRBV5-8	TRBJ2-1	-	CASSLGTVDLPYNEQFF	TGTGCCAGCAGCTTGGGTACAGTAGACCTCCCCTACAATGAGCAGTTCTTC
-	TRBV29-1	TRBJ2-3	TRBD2	CSVAILAGGPGDTQYF	TGCAGCGTTGCAATCCTAGCGGGAGGGCCGGGGGATACGCAGTATTTT
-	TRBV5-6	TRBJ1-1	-	CASSFRGAANTEAFF	TGTGCCAGCAGCTTCCGGGGGGCGGCGAACACTGAAGCTTTCTTT
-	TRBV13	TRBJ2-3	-	CASSLYSDRFSDTQYF	TGTGCCAGCAGCTTATACTCGGACAGATTTTCCGATACGCAGTATTTT
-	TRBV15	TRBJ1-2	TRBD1	CATSRDSGTGAFYGYTF	TGTGCCACCAGCAGAGATTCCGGGACAGGGGCGTTCTATGGCTACACCTTC
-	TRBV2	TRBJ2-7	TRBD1	CASSAQGVEQYF	TGTGCCAGCAGTGCACAGGGGGTCGAGCAGTACTTC
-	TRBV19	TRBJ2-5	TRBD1	CASSGSWDRLLYQETQYF	TGTGCCAGTAGTGGGAGTTGGGACAGGCTGTTGTACCAAGAGACCCAGTACTTC
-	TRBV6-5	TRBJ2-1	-	CASSRETGLYNEQFF	TGTGCCAGCAGCCGTGAGACAGGACTCTACAATGAGCAGTTCTTC
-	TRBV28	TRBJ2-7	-	CASSRTPGGQSEQYF	TGTGCCAGCAGTAGGACGCCGGGGGGACAATCAGAGCAGTACTTC
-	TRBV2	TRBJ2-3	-	CASSAAGTGEFSTDTQYF	TGTGCCAGCAGCGCAGCTGGTACAGGAGAATTTAGCACAGATACGCAGTATTTT
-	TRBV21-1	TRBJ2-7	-	CASSTGLVTYEQYF	TGTGCCAGCAGCACGGGACTAGTCACCTACGAGCAGTACTTC
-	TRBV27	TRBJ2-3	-	CASRPPLTDTQYF	TGTGCCAGCAGACCCCCACTCACAGATACGCAGTATTTT
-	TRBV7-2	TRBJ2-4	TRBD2	CASSSRTSGGALGNIQYF	TGTGCCAGCAGCTCGAGGACTAGCGGGGGGGCGTTGGGAAACATTCAGTACTTC
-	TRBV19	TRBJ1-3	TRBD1	CASTPDRVLPTIYF	TGTGCCAGTACTCCGGACAGGGTGCTACCCACCATATATTTT